The sequence of this T cell receptor (beta chain) was determined in a study of T cell changes during pregnancy in multiple sclerosis (dated 2019 in TCRdb). With respect to the entire study: In women with multiple sclerosis, the researchers looked at how the T cell repertoire shifted as pregnancy progressed.

The CDR3 measures 14 amino acids from cysteine to phenylalanine. CDR3 DNA only is kept here, 42 bases in frame from base 1. CDR1 MGHRA and CDR2 YSYEKL were looked up in the germline V gene. V trim: 2 bases; J trim: 4 bases; unmatched bases: 5. The library was prepared using the immunoSEQ multiplex PCR assay. In TCRdb, the immuneACCESS table is reduced to in-frame sequences with V and J assigned. These tables do not hold every clone; where another copy was compared, an unresolved V gene accounts for under half, and the others remain unexplained. In this sample the table shows about 46,000 clones, almost 95% of which occur a single time. The ten largest account for around 2% of the sample. Points on this clone: Its antigen specificity is not known. It has no much larger one-base neighbor in the sample; base qualities were not kept.

This sequence originates from a female donor with multiple sclerosis, enrolled in a pregnancy study. The chain is assembled from TRBV4-1 and TRBJ2-7; 7 middle bases align to TRBD2. The material sequenced was peripheral blood, taken in the third trimester of pregnancy. The CDR3 has the sequence CASSQSGAEYEQYF. The nucleotide sequence is given as TGCGCCAGCAGCCAAAGCGGGGCAGAATACGAGCAGTACTTC.